This T cell receptor (beta chain) was sequenced for a study of T cells in Graves' hyperthyroidism and ophthalmopathy. The CDR3 length is 14 residues. CDR1 MNHNS and CDR2 SASEGT come from the germline V gene. V lost 0 bases and J 4 bases, leaving 9 bases between the germline ends. There are a few counts of this clonotype. RNA transcripts gave rise to amplified TCR beta CDR3 regions. Initially, a first-round RT-PCR of the TCR CDR3 employed the HTBI primer set. TCRdb re-called the multiplex PCR reads with MiXCR, one entry per CDR3 protein. The profile shows a few hundred thousand distinct CDR3 sequences, about 25% of them singletons.

V gene TRBV6-1 combines with J gene TRBJ1-2, with D possibly matching TRBD1 (6 bases). Sequencing input: blood. The TCR was taken from a man aged 50 to 60 with Graves' hyperthyroidism. CDR3 coding DNA: TGTGCCAGCAGTGAAGCGGGGGGCGGCTATGGCTACACCTTC. Its protein product is CASSEAGGGYGYTF.